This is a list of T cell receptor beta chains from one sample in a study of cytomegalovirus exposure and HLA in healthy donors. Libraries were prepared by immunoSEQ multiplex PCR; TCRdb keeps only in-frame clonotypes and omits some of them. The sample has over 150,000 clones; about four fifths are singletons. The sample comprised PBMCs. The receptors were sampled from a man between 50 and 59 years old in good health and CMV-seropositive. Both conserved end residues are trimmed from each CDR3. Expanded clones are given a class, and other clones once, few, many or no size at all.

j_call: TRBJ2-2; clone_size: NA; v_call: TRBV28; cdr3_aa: ASSLLQGTGELF
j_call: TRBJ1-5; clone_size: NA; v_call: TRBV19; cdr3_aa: ASSIGGTPWPQH
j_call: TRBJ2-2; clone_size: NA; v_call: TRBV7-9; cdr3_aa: ASSFTGFSGGELF
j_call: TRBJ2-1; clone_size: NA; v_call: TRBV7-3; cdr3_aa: ASSLSGTADNEQF
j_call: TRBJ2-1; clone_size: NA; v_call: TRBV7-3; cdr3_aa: ASSLTGQGIDEQF
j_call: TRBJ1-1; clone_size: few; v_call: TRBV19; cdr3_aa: ASSPGPQGGMAF
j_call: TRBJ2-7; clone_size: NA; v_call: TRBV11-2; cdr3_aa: ASSSTSGPLYEQY
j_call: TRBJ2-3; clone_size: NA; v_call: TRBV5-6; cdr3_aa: ASSLAVFTDTQY
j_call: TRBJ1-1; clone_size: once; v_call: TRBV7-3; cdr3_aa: ASSPGVRMNTEAF
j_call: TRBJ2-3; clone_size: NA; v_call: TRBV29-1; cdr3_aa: SVDSDRGSTDTQY
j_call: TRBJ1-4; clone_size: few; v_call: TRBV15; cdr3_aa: ATSRGHNEKLF
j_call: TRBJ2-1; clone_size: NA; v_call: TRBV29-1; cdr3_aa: SVGGRGSDEQF